The entry that follows covers one T cell receptor (beta chain) sequence. Its specificity is unknown. Documented treatment: oral pan-JAK inhibitor, 5-10 mg twice daily. The data derive from a study of CD8+ T cells in alopecia areata. Study-wide points: TCR sharing was clearer in mice than between patients, perhaps partly owing to patient HLA diversity. In blood and scalp, many expanded lesional clones persisted during tofacitinib.

Germline CDR1 reads GTSNPN; CDR2 reads SVGIG (reference sequence). V was pared by 3 bases and J by 0 bases, with 11 bases between. The CDR3 covers 14 residues. RNA, once extracted, was reverse transcribed into cDNA for use as the sequencing template. TCRdb keeps only in-frame clones here, not all; method: immunoSEQ multiplex PCR. Of about 190,000 clones in the sample, around 60% were seen once. Here the sequenced sample was CD4+ T cells sorted from blood, taken at week 4, from a patient treated with tofacitinib. The genes are TRBV30 and TRBJ1-1, with no clear D. This TCR was sampled from a human donor with alopecia areata. The DNA for the CDR3 is TGTGCCTGGAGGTCCGGGCCTCTGAACACTGAAGCTTTCTTT. Protein: CAWRSGPLNTEAFF. The full variable domain, rest sourced from reference TRBV30 and TRBJ1-1, is SQTIHQWPATLVQPVGSPLSLECTVEGTSNPNLYWYRQAAGRGLQLLFYSVGIGQISSEVPQNLSASRPQDRQFILSSKKLLLSDSGFYLCAWRSGPLNTEAFFGQGTRLTVV.